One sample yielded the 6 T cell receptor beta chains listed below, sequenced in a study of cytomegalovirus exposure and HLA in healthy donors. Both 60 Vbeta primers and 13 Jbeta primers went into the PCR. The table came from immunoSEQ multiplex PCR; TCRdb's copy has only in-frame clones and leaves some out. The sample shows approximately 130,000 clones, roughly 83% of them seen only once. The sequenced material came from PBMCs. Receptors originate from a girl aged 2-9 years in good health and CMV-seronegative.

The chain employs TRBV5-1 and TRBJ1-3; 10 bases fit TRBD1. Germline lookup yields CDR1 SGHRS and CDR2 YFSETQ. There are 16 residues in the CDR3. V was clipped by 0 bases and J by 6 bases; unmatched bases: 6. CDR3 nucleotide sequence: TGCGCCAGCAGCTTGGACTCCGGGACAGGGGCAAACACCATATATTTT. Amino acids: CASSLDSGTGANTIYF.

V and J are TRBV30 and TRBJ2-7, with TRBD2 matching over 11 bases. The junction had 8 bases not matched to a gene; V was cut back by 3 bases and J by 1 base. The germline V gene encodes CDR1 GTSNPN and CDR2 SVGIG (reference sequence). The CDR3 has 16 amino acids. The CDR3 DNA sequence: TGTGCCTGGAGCCCCCCCGGGACTAGCGGTTCCTACGAGCAGTACTTC. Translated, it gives CAWSPPGTSGSYEQYF.

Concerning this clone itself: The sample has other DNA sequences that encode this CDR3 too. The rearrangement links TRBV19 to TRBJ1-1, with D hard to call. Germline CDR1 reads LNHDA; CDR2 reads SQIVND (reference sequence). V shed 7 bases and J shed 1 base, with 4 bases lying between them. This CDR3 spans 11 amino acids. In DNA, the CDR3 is TGTGCCAGTATGCGGAACACTGAAGCTTTCTTT. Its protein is CASMRNTEAFF.

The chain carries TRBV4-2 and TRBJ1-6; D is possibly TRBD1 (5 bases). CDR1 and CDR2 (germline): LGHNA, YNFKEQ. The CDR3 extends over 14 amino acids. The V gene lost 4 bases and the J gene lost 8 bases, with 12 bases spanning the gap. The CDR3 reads CASSPEGAHSPLHF. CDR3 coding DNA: TGTGCCAGCAGCCCGGAAGGGGCTCATTCACCCCTCCACTTT.

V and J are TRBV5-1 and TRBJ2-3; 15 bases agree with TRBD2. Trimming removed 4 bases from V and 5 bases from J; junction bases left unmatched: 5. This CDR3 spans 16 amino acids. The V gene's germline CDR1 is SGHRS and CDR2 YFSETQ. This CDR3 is CASSRRGLAGGDTQYF. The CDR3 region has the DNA TGCGCCAGCAGCCGACGGGGACTAGCGGGAGGAGATACGCAGTATTTT.

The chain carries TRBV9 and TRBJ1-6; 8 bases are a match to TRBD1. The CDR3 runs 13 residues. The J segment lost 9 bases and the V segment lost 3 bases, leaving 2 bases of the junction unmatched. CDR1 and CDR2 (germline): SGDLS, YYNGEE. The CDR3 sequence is CASSADRGSPLHF. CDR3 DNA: TGTGCCAGCAGCGCCGACAGGGGTTCACCCCTCCACTTT.